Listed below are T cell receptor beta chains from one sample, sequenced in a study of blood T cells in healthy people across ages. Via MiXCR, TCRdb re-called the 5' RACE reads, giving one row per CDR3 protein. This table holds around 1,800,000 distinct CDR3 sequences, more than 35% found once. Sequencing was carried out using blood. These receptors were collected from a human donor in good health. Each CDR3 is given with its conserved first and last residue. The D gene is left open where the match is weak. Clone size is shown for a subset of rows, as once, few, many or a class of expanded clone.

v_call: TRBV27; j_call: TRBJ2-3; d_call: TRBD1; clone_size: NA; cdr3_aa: CASSRPRQGSDTQYF; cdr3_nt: TGTGCCAGCAGTCGCCCCCGACAGGGATCAGATACGCAGTATTTT
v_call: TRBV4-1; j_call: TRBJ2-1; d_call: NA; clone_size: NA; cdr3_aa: CASSHPGSRNEQFF; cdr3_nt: TGCGCCAGCAGCCACCCGGGGTCGAGGAATGAGCAGTTCTTC
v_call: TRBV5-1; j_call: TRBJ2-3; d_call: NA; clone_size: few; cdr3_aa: CASSLEDSETDTQYF; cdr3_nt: TGCGCCAGCAGCTTGGAGGACAGCGAAACAGATACGCAGTATTTT
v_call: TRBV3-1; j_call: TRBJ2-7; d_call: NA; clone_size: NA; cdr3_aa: CASSLNGLAIEQYF; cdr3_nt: TGTGCCAGCAGCCTCAACGGACTGGCTATTGAGCAGTACTTC
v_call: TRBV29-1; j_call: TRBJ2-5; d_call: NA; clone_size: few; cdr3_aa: CSVEDPWGEETQYF; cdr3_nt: TGCAGCGTTGAAGACCCATGGGGGGAAGAGACCCAGTACTTC
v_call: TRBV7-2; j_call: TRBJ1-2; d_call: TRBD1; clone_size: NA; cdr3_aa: CASSLGQGLGDYGYTF; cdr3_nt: TGTGCCAGCAGCTTAGGACAGGGGCTGGGAGACTATGGCTACACCTTC
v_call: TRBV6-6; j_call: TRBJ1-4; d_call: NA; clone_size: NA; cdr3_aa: CASSYRVNEKLFF; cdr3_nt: TGTGCCAGCAGTTACAGGGTGAATGAAAAACTGTTTTTT
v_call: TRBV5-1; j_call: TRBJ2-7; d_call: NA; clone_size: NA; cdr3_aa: CASRIGTVQYEQYF; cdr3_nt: TGCGCCAGCAGGATCGGGACTGTACAGTACGAGCAGTACTTC
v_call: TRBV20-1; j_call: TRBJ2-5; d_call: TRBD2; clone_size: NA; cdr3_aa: CSARDYIETQYF; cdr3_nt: TGCAGTGCTCGGGACTATATCGAGACCCAGTACTTC
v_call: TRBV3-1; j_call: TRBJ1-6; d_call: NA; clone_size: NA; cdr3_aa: CASSRSRIFNSPLHF; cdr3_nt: TGTGCCAGCAGCCGAAGTCGTATCTTTAATTCACCCCTCCACTTT
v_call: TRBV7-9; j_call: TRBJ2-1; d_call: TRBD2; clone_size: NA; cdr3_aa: CASEREYNEQFF; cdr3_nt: TGTGCCAGCGAGCGGGAGTACAATGAGCAGTTCTTC
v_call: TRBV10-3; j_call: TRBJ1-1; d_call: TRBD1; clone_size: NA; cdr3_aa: CAISVTGGSEAFF; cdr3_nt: TGTGCCATCAGCGTGACAGGGGGGTCTGAAGCTTTCTTT
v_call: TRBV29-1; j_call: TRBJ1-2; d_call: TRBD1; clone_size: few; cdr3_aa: CSVETVTGPYGYTF; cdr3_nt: TGCAGCGTTGAAACGGTGACAGGGCCCTATGGCTACACCTTC
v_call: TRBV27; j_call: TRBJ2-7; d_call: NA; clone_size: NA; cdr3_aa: CASSSGRGFKVEQYF; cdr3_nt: TGTGCCAGCAGTTCCGGAAGAGGGTTTAAAGTCGAGCAGTACTTC
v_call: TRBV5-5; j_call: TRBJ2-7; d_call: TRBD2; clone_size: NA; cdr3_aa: CASSHGTSGGGSYEQYF; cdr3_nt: TGTGCCAGCAGCCATGGGACTAGCGGGGGTGGGTCCTACGAGCAGTACTTC
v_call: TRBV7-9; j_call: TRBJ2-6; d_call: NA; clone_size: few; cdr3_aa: CASSLGRAPSTLSGANVLTF; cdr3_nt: TGTGCCAGCAGCTTAGGACGGGCTCCCTCTACCCTCTCTGGGGCCAACGTCCTGACTTTC
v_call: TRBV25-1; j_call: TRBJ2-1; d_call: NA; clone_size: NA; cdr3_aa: CASEDGGVDEQFF; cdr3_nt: TGTGCCAGCGAAGATGGAGGTGTCGATGAGCAGTTCTTC
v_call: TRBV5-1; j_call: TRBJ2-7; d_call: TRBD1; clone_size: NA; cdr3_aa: CASSSRGTGSEQYF; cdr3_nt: TGCGCCAGCAGCTCGCGTGGGACAGGGAGCGAGCAGTACTTC
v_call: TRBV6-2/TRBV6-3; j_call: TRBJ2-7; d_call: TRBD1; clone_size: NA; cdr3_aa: CASSYWDRVYEQYF; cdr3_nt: TGTGCCAGCAGTTACTGGGACAGGGTCTACGAGCAGTACTTC
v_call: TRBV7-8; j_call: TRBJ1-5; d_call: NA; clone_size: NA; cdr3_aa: CASSPWDGRDQPQHF; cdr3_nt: TGTGCCAGCAGCCCCTGGGACGGGAGAGATCAGCCCCAGCATTTT
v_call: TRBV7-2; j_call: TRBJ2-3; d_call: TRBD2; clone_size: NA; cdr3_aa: CASSLDGGGPTDTQYF; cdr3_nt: TGTGCCAGCAGCTTAGACGGGGGGGGCCCCACAGATACGCAGTATTTT
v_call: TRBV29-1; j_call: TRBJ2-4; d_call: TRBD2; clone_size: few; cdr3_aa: CSVEELGLAGVQYF; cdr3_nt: TGCAGCGTTGAAGAATTAGGCCTAGCGGGGGTTCAGTACTTC
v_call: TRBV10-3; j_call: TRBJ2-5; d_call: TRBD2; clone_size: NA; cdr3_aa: CAISEALASKTQYF; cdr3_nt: TGTGCCATCAGTGAGGCACTAGCGAGCAAGACCCAGTACTTC
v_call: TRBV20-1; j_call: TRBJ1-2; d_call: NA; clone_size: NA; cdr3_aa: CSALDGTEYGYTF; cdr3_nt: TGCAGTGCTCTAGATGGGACCGAATATGGCTACACCTTC
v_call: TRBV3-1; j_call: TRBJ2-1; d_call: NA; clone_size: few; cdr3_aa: CASSRAGRAGEQFF; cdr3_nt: TGTGCCAGCAGCCGGGCGGGCCGCGCTGGGGAGCAGTTCTTC
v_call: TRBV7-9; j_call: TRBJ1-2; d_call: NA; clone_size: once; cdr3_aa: CPSSLALGGASYGFTF; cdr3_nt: TGTCCCAGCAGCTTAGCGCTTGGAGGGGCAAGTTATGGCTTCACCTTC
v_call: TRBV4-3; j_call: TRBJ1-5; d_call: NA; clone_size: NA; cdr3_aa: CASSQEPYRSNQPQHF; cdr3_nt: TGCGCCAGCAGCCAAGAACCCTATCGTAGCAATCAGCCCCAGCATTTT